The 29 T cell receptor beta chains presented below share a single source sample, sequenced in a study of monozygotic twins with inflammatory bowel disease. No DNA is given; TCRdb re-called the 5' RACE reads and lists each CDR3 protein once. This table lists approximately 330,000 distinct CDR3 sequences. Input material: blood. The receptors were gathered from a human donor with ulcerative colitis or Crohn's disease, or a healthy co-twin of an affected twin (not recorded which).

The chain employs TRBV11-2 and TRBJ2-5; TCRdb gives TRBD1 as the D gene, but with no DNA this cannot be confirmed. The CDR3 runs to 16 residues. Germline CDR1 and CDR2: SGHAT and FQNNGV. CDR3 sequence: CASSFGPGSYQETQYF.

The chain carries TRBV11-2 and TRBJ1-6; TCRdb proposes TRBD1, but this gene call is untestable without DNA. The CDR3 covers 13 residues. Per germline, CDR1 SGHAT and CDR2 FQNNGV. The CDR3 spells CASSFRGQSPLHF.

The J gene is TRBJ2-3, the V gene TRBV7-2; no DNA is available, so the TRBD1 call from TCRdb remains unchecked. The CDR3 extends over 17 amino acids. Germline CDR1 reads SGHTA; CDR2 reads FQGNSA. The CDR3 region is CASSLTPGQRRTDTQYF.

The chain joins TRBV29-1 to TRBJ2-7; TCRdb's assignment of TRBD2 cannot be checked, as there is no DNA. The CDR3 runs 11 residues. The germline V gene encodes CDR1 SQVTM and CDR2 ANQGSEA. CDR3 protein: CSVGLAAEQNF.

The rearrangement joins TRBV19 to TRBJ2-2. Germline CDR1 LNHDA, CDR2 SQIVND (reference sequence). The CDR3 sequence is 12 residues long. CDR3 amino acids: CASTKRTGELFF.

The J gene is TRBJ2-7, the V gene TRBV14; the D call from TCRdb, TRBD2, cannot be confirmed without DNA. CDR3 length equals 17 residues. Germline CDR1 SGHDN, CDR2 FVKESK. CDR3 protein: CASSQDAHPRISYEQYF.

This chain links TRBV6-1 with TRBJ2-2; lacking DNA, the TRBD2 call made by TCRdb goes unchecked. Germline V lookup: CDR1 MNHNS, CDR2 SASEGT. This CDR3 has 15 amino acids. This CDR3 reads CASSVARGVTGELFF.

The chain carries TRBV29-1 and TRBJ1-1; as DNA is missing, the TRBD1 call by TCRdb cannot be tested. The germline CDR1 and CDR2 sequences are SQVTM and ANQGSEA. This CDR3 contains 14 residues. The CDR3 loop is CSVGTGARGTEAFF.

CDR3 protein: CASSSGQTAYEQYF. The chain links TRBV5-1 to TRBJ2-7; as DNA is missing, the TRBD1 call by TCRdb cannot be tested. This CDR3 is 14 amino acids long. Germline V gene data show CDR1 as SGHRS and CDR2 as YFSETQ. Based on the CDR3 plus reference TRBV5-1 and TRBJ2-7, the full variable domain is KAGVTQTPRYLIKTRGQQVTLSCSPISGHRSVSWYQQTPGQGLQFLFEYFSETQRNKGNFPGRFSGRQFSNSRSEMNVSTLELGDSALYLCASSSGQTAYEQYFGPGTRLTVT.

The chain uses TRBV20-1 and TRBJ2-7; TCRdb gives TRBD1 as the D gene, but with no DNA this cannot be confirmed. Germline V CDR1 and CDR2: DFQATT, SNEGSKA (reference sequence). CDR3 length: 13 residues. The CDR3 protein is CSAHRDGAYEQYF.

The CDR3 spells CASDYPPLWKRLGDNYGYTF. The chain carries TRBV11-2 and TRBJ1-2; TCRdb's D call of TRBD1 is untestable without DNA. This CDR3 is built from 20 residues. Germline V gives CDR1 SGHAT, CDR2 FQNNGV.

This rearrangement joins TRBV20-1 to TRBJ1-5. Per germline, CDR1 DFQATT and CDR2 SNEGSKA (reference sequence). CDR3 length equals 12 residues. The CDR3 sequence: CSASPENQPQHF.

The chain carries TRBV20-1 and TRBJ2-1; TCRdb proposes TRBD1, but this gene call is untestable without DNA. In germline, CDR1 is DFQATT, CDR2 SNEGSKA (reference sequence). CDR3 length: 14 residues. CDR3 residues: CSAIWAGTYNEQFF.

The chain uses TRBV12-3 or TRBV12-4 and TRBJ2-2. The CDR3 length is 16 residues. The CDR3 sequence is CASSPPPGGYTGELFF.

The chain joins TRBV7-8 to TRBJ2-5; TCRdb's D call, TRBD1, is unchecked because there is no DNA. The CDR3 is made up of 15 amino acids. The germline gives CDR1 SGHVS, CDR2 FQNEAQ. Here the CDR3 reads CASSLEGGGVRTQYF.

This chain connects TRBV5-1 to TRBJ2-1; TCRdb indicates TRBD1, and absent DNA this call remains unverified. The CDR3 runs to 15 residues. The germline V gene has CDR1 SGHRS and CDR2 YFSETQ. The CDR3 sequence is CASSTGQGSYNEQFF.

V is TRBV11-2 and J is TRBJ1-4. The CDR3 is made up of 13 amino acids. Germline V gene lookup returns CDR1 SGHAT and CDR2 FQNNGV. CDR3 loop: CASSLEPMGKLFF.

The chain carries TRBV5-1 and TRBJ1-4; TCRdb returns TRBD1, unconfirmable since there is no DNA. The CDR3 spans 14 residues. Germline CDR1 reads SGHRS; CDR2 reads YFSETQ. This chain's CDR3 is CASSSQGLGEKLFF.

V gene TRBV30 combines with J gene TRBJ2-5; TCRdb indicates TRBD1, and absent DNA this call remains unverified. The germline V gene encodes CDR1 GTSNPN and CDR2 SVGIG (reference sequence). This CDR3 has 15 amino acids. The CDR3 sequence is CAWRRGQGVMETQYF.

The chain is built from TRBV27 and TRBJ2-3. Germline assignment: CDR1 MNHEY and CDR2 SMNVEV (reference sequence). There are 15 residues in the CDR3. This CDR3 is CASRRSRSSTDTQYF.

The rearrangement joins TRBV7-9 to TRBJ2-3; TCRdb returns TRBD2, unconfirmable since there is no DNA. Germline CDR1 SEHNR, CDR2 FQNEAQ (reference sequence). The CDR3 extends over 16 amino acids. The CDR3 region is CASSALAGGSTDTQYF.

The V and J genes are TRBV5-1 and TRBJ2-1; TCRdb gives TRBD1 as the D gene, but with no DNA this cannot be confirmed. This CDR3 has 14 residues. Germline CDR1 SGHRS, CDR2 YFSETQ. CDR3 region: CASKPRTGAHEQFF. Looking up the rest from reference TRBV5-1 and TRBJ2-1 gives the full variable domain: KAGVTQTPRYLIKTRGQQVTLSCSPISGHRSVSWYQQTPGQGLQFLFEYFSETQRNKGNFPGRFSGRQFSNSRSEMNVSTLELGDSALYLCASKPRTGAHEQFFGPGTRLTVL.

CDR3: CASSAAGTTYNEQFF. This chain links TRBV12-3 or TRBV12-4 with TRBJ2-1. The CDR3 is 15 residues long.

The chain links TRBV11-2 to TRBJ2-1; TCRdb picks TRBD2, but there is no DNA to check that call. CDR3 length: 13 amino acids. Germline CDR1 reads SGHAT; CDR2 reads FQNNGV. CDR3 protein: CASSLTGRDEQFF.

The V gene is TRBV5-1, the J gene TRBJ2-1; TCRdb reports TRBD1, a call that lacks DNA to check it against. CDR1 is SGHRS, CDR2 YFSETQ, per germline. The CDR3 is 15 amino acids. This CDR3 is CATSKVGRWLDEQFF.

The J gene is TRBJ2-7, the V gene TRBV20-1. The CDR3 consists of 12 residues. Looked up from germline, CDR1 is DFQATT and CDR2 is SNEGSKA (reference sequence). The CDR3 here is CSATAHNYEQYF.

The chain carries TRBV7-8 and TRBJ2-5; TCRdb returns TRBD2, unconfirmable since there is no DNA. CDR3 size: 12 residues. The germline V gene encodes CDR1 SGHVS and CDR2 FQNEAQ. The CDR3 reads CASSPALGTQYF.

The rearrangement links TRBV20-1 to TRBJ2-5. CDR3 length equals 13 residues. Germline loops: CDR1 DFQATT, CDR2 SNEGSKA (reference sequence). The CDR3 region is CSASSLAQETQYF.

J is TRBJ2-2 and V is TRBV7-9; TCRdb indicates TRBD1, and absent DNA this call remains unverified. This CDR3 comprises 15 residues. Germline CDR1 reads SEHNR; CDR2 reads FQNEAQ (reference sequence). CDR3 sequence reads: CASSTGQVSTGELFF.